The rows below give T cell receptor beta chains drawn from one sample of a study of cytotoxic CD8 clonotypes in ibrutinib-treated CLL. Generated by immunoSEQ multiplex PCR, the TCRdb table keeps only in-frame clones and is missing some. The sample holds 15,000 to 20,000 clones, around 63% seen once. This specimen was PBMCs, taken before ibrutinib treatment. The receptors were gathered from a human donor with chronic lymphocytic leukemia. Each CDR3 is given with its conserved first and last residue. Only some rows state a clone size, as once, few, many or a class for expanded clones.

v_call: TRBV11-1; clone_size: .; cdr3_aa: CASSLDSSDTQYF
v_call: TRBV7-2; clone_size: .; cdr3_aa: CASSPGVYTGELFF
v_call: TRBV12-5; clone_size: .; cdr3_aa: CASGLTASGNTDTQYF
v_call: TRBV5-4; clone_size: .; cdr3_aa: CASSAIWGENSPLHF
v_call: TRBV5-6; clone_size: .; cdr3_aa: CASSTGQGNAFF
v_call: TRBV19; clone_size: .; cdr3_aa: CASTPDGQETQYF
v_call: TRBV5-1; clone_size: .; cdr3_aa: CASRPDRGHYGYTF
v_call: TRBV2; clone_size: few; cdr3_aa: CASSGGAYEQYF
v_call: TRBV7-9; clone_size: .; cdr3_aa: CASSLEEAQFF
v_call: TRBV6-5; clone_size: .; cdr3_aa: CASSRGGTEAFF
v_call: TRBV30; clone_size: .; cdr3_aa: CAWRSRETYEQYF
v_call: TRBV30; clone_size: .; cdr3_aa: CALGGSFTDTQYF
v_call: TRBV2; clone_size: few; cdr3_aa: CASSSSQGYVDQPQHF
v_call: TRBV9; clone_size: .; cdr3_aa: CASSVVGAGGFNEQFF
v_call: TRBV7-9; clone_size: .; cdr3_aa: CASSFNNQGSGELFF
v_call: TRBV6-6; clone_size: .; cdr3_aa: CASSRTGNGNTIYF
v_call: TRBV28; clone_size: .; cdr3_aa: CASSFKRGGSEQYF
v_call: TRBV7-8; clone_size: .; cdr3_aa: CASSLDRGANQPQHF
v_call: TRBV11-3; clone_size: .; cdr3_aa: CASSSPPGFSDYYNEQFF
v_call: TRBV6-5; clone_size: .; cdr3_aa: CASALGGRGNTIYF
v_call: TRBV30; clone_size: .; cdr3_aa: CAWTKGDRTKETQYF
v_call: TRBV7-2; clone_size: .; cdr3_aa: CASSLAPSPSYEQYF
v_call: TRBV7-3; clone_size: .; cdr3_aa: CASSLWARGQSYEQYF
v_call: TRBV5-1; clone_size: few; cdr3_aa: CASSPTTKIRETQYF
v_call: TRBV5-1; clone_size: .; cdr3_aa: CASSSGQDNEKLFF
v_call: TRBV13; clone_size: .; cdr3_aa: CASSSVAYEQYF
v_call: TRBV5-4; clone_size: .; cdr3_aa: CASSLSMNTGELFF
v_call: TRBV5-1; clone_size: few; cdr3_aa: CASSLQSNQPQHF
v_call: TRBV27; clone_size: .; cdr3_aa: CASIRRLVTYEQYF